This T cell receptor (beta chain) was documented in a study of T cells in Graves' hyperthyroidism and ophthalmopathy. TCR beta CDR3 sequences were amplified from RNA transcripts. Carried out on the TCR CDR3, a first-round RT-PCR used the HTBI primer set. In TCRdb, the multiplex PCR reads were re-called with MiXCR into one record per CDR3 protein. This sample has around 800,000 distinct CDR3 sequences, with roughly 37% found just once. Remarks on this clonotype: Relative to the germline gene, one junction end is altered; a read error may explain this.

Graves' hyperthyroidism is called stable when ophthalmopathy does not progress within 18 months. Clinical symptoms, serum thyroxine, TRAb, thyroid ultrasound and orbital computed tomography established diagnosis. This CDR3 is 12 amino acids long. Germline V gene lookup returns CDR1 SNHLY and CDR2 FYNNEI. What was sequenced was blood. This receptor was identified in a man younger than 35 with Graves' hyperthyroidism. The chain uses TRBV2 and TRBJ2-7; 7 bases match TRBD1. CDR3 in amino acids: CASLYRGYEQHF. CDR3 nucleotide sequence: TGTGCCAGTCTCTACAGGGGCTACGAGCAGCACTTC.